This T cell receptor beta chain comes out of a study of control samples from healthy donors and cancer patients. Produced via immunoSEQ multiplex PCR; TCRdb's table is partial and in-frame only. This sample has some 70,000 clones; 75% to 85% occur once, and the top ten carry approximately 14%. The trim removed 7 bases at V and 6 bases at J, leaving 8 bases unmatched. Germline V gene data show CDR1 as LNHDA and CDR2 as SQIVND (reference sequence). The CDR3 runs to 14 residues. This receptor was taken from a man aged 55 to 70 in good health. Sequenced: blood. The chain is built from TRBV19 and TRBJ1-2; 10 bases match TRBD1. The CDR3 DNA reads TGTGCCAGTAAAGAGACAGGGGGCGTTGATGGCTACACCTTC. Its translation is CASKETGGVDGYTF.